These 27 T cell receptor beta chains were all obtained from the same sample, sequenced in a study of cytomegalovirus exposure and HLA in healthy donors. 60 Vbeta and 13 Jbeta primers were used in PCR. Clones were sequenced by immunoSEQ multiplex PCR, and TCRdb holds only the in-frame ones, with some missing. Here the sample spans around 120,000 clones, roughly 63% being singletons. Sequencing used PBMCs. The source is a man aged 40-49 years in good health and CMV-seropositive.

In DNA, the CDR3 is TGCGCCAGCAGCCTATACACCGGGACAGGGGACTCACCCCTCCACTTT. Translated, it gives CASSLYTGTGDSPLHF. The rearrangement joins TRBV4-1 to TRBJ1-6; TRBD1 matches at 10 bases. The V gene end was trimmed by 4 bases and the J gene end by 10 bases; junction bases not matched to a gene: 10. This CDR3 is 16 amino acids long. Germline loops: CDR1 MGHRA, CDR2 YSYEKL.

The CDR3 nucleotides read TGTGCCAGCAGTTTGTGGGGGGGCCGGGGCACAGATACGCAGTATTTT. Translating gives CASSLWGGRGTDTQYF. This chain links TRBV27 with TRBJ2-3; a weak D match, TRBD2 (7 bases). The germline V gene has CDR1 MNHEY and CDR2 SMNVEV (reference sequence). V was shortened by 3 bases and J by 1 base, with 14 bases between the two germline ends. The length of the CDR3 is 16 residues.

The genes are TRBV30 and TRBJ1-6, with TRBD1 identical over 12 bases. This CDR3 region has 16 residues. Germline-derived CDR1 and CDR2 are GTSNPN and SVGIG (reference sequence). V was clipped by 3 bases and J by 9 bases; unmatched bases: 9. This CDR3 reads CAWRGLGQGASSPLHF. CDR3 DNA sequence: TGTGCCTGGAGAGGATTGGGACAGGGGGCATCTTCACCCCTCCACTTT.

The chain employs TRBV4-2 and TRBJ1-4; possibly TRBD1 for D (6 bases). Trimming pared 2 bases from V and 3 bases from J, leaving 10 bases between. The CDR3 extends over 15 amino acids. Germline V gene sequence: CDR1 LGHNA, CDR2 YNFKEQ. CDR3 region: CASSQNRVPNEKLFF. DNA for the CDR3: TGTGCCAGCAGCCAAAACAGGGTACCTAATGAAAAACTGTTTTTT.

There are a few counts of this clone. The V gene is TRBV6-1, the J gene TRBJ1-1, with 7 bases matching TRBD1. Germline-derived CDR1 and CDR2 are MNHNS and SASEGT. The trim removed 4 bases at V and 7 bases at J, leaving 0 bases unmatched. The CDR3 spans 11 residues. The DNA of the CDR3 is TGTGCCAGCAGTGGACAGGGTGAAGCTTTCTTT. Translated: CASSGQGEAFF.

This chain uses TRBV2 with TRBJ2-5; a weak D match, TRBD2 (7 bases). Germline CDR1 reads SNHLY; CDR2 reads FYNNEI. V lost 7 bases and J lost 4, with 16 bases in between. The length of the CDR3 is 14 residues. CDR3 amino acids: CASTLGGGRETQYF. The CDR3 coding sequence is TGTGCCAGCACCCTCGGCGGGGGCAGAGAGACCCAGTACTTC.

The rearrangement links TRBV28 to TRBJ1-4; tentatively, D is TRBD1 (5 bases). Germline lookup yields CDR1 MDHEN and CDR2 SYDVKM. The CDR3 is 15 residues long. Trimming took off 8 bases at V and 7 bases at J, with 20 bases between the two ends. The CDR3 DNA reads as TGTGCCAGCCGAAACCCCCTGGGGCTCGGTGAAAAACTGTTTTTT. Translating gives CASRNPLGLGEKLFF.

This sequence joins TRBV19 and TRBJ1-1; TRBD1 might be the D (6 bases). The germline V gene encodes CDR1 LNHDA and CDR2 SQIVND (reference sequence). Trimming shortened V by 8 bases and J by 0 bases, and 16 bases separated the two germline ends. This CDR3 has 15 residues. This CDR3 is CASSRFRGMNTEAFF. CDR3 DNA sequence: TGTGCCAGTTCTCGCTTCAGGGGAATGAACACTGAAGCTTTCTTT.

The CDR3 sequence is CASSFPSGGQSSYNEQFF. The CDR3 bases are TGTGCCAGCAGCTTTCCTAGCGGGGGCCAGAGCTCCTACAATGAGCAGTTCTTC. The V gene is TRBV5-6, the J gene TRBJ2-1; 10 nucleotides align to TRBD2. V trimming: 2 bases; J trimming: 0 bases; junction bases outside the gene matches: 8. The CDR3 runs 18 residues. In germline, CDR1 is SGHDT, CDR2 YYEEEE.

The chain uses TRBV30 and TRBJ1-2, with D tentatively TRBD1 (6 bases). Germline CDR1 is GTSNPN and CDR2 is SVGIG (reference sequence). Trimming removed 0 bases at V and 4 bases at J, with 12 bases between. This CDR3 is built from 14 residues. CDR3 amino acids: CAWSVYRVGYGYTF. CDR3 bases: TGTGCCTGGAGTGTTTACAGGGTTGGCTATGGCTACACCTTC.

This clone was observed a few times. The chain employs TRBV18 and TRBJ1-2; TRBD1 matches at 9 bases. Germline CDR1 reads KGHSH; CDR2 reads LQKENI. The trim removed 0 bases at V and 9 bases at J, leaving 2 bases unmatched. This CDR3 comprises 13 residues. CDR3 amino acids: CASSPPDRGSYTF. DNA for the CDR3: TGTGCCAGCTCACCACCGGACAGGGGAAGCTACACCTTC.

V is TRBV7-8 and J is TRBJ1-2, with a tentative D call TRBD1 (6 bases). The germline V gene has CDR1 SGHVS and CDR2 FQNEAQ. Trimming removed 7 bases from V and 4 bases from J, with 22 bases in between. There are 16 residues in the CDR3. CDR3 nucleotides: TGTGCCAGCACACTGGGGGCAGGCCCTTCCATCTATGGCTACACCTTC. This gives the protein CASTLGAGPSIYGYTF. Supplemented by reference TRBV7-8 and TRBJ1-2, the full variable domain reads GAGVSQSPRYKVAKRGQDVALRCDPISGHVSLFWYQQALGQGPEFLTYFQNEAQLDKSGLPSDRFFAERPEGSVSTLKIQRTQQEDSAVYLCASTLGAGPSIYGYTFGSGTRLTVV.

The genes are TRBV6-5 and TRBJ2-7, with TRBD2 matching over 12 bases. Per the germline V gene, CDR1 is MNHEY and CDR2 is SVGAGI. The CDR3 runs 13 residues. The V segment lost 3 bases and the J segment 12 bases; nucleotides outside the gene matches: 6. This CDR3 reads CASSYRLAGVPYF. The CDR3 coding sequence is TGTGCCAGCAGTTATCGACTAGCGGGAGTACCGTACTTC.

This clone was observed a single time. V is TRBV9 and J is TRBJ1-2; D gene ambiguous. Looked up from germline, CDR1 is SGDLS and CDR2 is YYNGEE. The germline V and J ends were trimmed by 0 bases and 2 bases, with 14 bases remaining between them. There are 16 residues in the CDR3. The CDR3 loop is CASSVEGGRGNYGYTF. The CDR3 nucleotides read TGTGCCAGCAGCGTAGAGGGAGGGCGAGGGAACTATGGCTACACCTTC.

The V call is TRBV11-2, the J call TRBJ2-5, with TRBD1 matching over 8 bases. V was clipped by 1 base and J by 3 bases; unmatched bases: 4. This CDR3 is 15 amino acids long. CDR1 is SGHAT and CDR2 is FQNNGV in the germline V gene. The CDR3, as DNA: TGTGCCAGCAGCTTAGTAACAGGGGGGAAAGAGACCCAGTACTTC. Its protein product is CASSLVTGGKETQYF.

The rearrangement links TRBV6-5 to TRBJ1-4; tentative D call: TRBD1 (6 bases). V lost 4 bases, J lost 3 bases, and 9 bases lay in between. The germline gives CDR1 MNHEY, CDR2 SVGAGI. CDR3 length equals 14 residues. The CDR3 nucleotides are TGTGCCAGCAGTTGGAACAGGGCTAATGAAAAACTGTTTTTT. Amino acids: CASSWNRANEKLFF.

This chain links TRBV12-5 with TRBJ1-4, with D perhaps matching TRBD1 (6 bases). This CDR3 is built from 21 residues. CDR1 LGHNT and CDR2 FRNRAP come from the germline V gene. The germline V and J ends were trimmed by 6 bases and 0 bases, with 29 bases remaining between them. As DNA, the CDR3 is TGTGCTAGTGGCTCCTCACGCGGGGGGCTGATAAAGGTGGCAACTAATGAAAAACTGTTTTTT. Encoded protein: CASGSSRGGLIKVATNEKLFF.

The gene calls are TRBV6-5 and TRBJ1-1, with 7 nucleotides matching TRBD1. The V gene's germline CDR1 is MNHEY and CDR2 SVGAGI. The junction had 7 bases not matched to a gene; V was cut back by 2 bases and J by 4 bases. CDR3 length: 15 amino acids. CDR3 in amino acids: CASSYEIAGGTEAFF. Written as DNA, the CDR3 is TGTGCCAGCAGTTACGAGATTGCAGGGGGCACTGAAGCTTTCTTT.

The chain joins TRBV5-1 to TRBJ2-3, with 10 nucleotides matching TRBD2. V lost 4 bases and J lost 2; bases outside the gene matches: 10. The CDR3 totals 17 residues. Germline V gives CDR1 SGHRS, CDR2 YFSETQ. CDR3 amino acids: CASSGRTSGVVTDTQYF. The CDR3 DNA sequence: TGCGCCAGCAGCGGGAGAACTAGCGGGGTGGTCACAGATACGCAGTATTTT.

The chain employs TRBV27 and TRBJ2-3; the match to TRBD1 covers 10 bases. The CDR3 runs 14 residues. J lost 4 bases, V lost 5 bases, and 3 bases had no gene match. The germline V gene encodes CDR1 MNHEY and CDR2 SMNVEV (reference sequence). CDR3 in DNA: TGTGCCAGCAGTCTCGGGACAGGGGCAGATACGCAGTATTTT. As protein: CASSLGTGADTQYF.

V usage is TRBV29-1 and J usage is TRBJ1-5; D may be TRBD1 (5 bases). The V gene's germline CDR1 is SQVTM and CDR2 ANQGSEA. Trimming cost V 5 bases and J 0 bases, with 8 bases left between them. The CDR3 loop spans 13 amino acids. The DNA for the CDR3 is TGCAGCGTTCAAGGGGCTAGCAATCAGCCCCAGCATTTT. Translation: CSVQGASNQPQHF. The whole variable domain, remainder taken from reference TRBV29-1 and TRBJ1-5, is SAVISQKPSRDICQRGTSLTIQCQVDSQVTMMFWYRQQPGQSLTLIATANQGSEATYESGFVIDKFPISRPNLTFSTLTVSNMSPEDSSIYLCSVQGASNQPQHFGDGTRLSIL.

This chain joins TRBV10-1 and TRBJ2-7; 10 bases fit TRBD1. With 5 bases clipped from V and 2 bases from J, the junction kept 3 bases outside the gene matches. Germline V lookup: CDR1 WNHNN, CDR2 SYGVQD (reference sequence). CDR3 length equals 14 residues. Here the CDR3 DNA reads TGCGCCAGCAGTCGGGGGACAGGGGCCTACGAGCAGTACTTC. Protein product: CASSRGTGAYEQYF.

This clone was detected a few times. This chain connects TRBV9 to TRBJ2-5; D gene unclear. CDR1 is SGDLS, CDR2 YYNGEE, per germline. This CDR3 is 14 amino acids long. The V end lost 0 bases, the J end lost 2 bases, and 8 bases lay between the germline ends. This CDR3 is CASSVGSRQETQYF. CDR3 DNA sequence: TGTGCCAGCAGCGTAGGGAGTAGACAAGAGACCCAGTACTTC.

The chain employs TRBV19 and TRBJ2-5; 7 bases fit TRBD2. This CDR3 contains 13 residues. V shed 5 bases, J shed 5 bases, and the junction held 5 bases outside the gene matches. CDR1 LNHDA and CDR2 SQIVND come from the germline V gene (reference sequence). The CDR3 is CASSPGGLETQYF. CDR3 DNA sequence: TGTGCCAGTAGTCCGGGGGGTTTGGAGACCCAGTACTTC. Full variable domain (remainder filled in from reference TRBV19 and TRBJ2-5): DGGITQSPKYLFRKEGQNVTLSCEQNLNHDAMYWYRQDPGQGLRLIYYSQIVNDFQKGDIAEGYSVSREKKESFPLTVTSAQKNPTAFYLCASSPGGLETQYFGPGTRLLVL.

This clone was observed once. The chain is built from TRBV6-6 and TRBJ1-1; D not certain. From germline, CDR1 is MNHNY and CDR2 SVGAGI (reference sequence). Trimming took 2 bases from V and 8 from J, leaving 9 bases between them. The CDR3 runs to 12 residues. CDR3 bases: TGTGCCAGCAGTTACCTAGTCCGGGAAGCTTTCTTT. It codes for CASSYLVREAFF.

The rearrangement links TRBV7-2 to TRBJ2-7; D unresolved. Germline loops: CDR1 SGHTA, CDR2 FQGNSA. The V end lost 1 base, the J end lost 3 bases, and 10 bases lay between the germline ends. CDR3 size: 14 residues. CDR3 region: CASSLVASDYEQYF. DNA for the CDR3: TGTGCCAGCAGCTTAGTGGCATCCGACTACGAGCAGTACTTC.

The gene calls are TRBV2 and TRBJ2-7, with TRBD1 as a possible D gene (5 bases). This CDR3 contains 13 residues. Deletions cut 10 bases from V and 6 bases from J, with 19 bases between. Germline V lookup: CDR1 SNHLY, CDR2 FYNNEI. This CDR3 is CATTRLREGEQYF. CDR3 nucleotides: TGTGCCACCACAAGGCTCAGGGAAGGCGAGCAGTACTTC.